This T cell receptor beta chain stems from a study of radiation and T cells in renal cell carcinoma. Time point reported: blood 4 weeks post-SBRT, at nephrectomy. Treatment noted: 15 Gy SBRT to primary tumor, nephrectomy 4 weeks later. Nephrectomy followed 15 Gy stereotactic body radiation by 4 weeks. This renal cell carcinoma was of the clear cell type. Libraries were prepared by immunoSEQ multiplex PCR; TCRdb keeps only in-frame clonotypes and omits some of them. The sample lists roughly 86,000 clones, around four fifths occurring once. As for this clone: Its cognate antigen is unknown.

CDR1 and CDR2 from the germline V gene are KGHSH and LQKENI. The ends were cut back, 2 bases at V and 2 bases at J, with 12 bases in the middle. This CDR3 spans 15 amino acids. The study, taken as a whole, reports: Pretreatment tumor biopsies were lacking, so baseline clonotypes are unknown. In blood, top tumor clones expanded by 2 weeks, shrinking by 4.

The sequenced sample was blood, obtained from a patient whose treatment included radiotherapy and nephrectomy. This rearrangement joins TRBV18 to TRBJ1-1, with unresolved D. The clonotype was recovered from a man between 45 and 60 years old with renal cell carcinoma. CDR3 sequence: CASSPFEGGNTEAFF. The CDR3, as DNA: TGTGCCAGCTCACCATTCGAGGGCGGAAACACTGAAGCTTTCTTT.